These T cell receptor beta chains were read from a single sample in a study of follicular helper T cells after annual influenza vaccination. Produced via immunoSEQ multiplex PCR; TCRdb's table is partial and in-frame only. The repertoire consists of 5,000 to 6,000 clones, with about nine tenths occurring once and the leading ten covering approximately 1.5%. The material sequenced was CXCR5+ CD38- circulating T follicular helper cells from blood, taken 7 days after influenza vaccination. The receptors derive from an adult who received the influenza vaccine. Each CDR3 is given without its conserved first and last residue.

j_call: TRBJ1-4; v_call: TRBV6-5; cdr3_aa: ASSPGQAVNEKLF
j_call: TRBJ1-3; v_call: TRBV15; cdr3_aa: ATSRDRGSGNTIY
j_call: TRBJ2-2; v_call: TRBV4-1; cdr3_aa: ASSPLTSGSDTGELF
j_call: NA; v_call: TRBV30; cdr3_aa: AWVTAYRGRNYEQY
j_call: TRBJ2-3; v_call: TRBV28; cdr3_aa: ASSPGTSGSLADTQY
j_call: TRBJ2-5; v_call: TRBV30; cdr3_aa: AWSVPPREETQY
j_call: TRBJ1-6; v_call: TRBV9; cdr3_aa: ASSVLGQGNSPLH
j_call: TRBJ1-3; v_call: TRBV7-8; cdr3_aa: ASSSGLRGFGNTIY
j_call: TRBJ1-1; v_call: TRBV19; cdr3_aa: ASSIRDRGEAF
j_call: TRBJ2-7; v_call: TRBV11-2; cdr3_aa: ASSLGLSGEQY
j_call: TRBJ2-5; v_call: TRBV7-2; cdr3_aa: ASSLWAGGRETQY
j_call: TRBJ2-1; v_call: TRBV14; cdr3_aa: ASSQLSYNEQF
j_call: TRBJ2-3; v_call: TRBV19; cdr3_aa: ASSTPAGTRDTQY
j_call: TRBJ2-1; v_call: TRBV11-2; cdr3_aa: ASSSGLAGVRF
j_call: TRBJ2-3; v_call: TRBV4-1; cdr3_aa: ASSRIGQGATDTQY
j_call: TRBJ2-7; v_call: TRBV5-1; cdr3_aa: ASSLGAAKGGYEQY